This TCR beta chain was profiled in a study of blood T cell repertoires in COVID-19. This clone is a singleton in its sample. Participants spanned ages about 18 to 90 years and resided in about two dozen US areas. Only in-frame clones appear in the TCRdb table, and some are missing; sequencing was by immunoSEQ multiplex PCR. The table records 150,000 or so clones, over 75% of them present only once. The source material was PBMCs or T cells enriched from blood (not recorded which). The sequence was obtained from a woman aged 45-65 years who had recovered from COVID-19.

The CDR3 reads CSVGASGEGEQFF. The CDR3 region has the DNA TGCAGCGTTGGGGCTAGCGGGGAGGGTGAGCAGTTCTTC. The V call is TRBV29-1, the J call TRBJ2-1, with 9 bases identical to TRBD2. The germline V gene encodes CDR1 SQVTM and CDR2 ANQGSEA. The CDR3 has 13 residues. V lost 4 bases, J lost 9 bases, and 7 bases stayed unmatched.